These 7 T cell receptor beta chains share one sample of origin, sequenced in a study of T-cell memory formation after mild COVID-19. TCRdb itself ran the 5' RACE reads through MiXCR, one entry per CDR3 protein. Here the sample spans 400,000 or so distinct CDR3 sequences, around 20% being singletons. The sequencing input was PBMCs or a T cell subset sorted from them (not recorded which). The source is an adult woman who had mild COVID-19 (a few samples of this study predate the infection). Cell type and time point are not known.

This CDR3 reads CASKTTGTYGYTF. The DNA of the CDR3 is TGTGCCAGTAAGACGACAGGGACCTATGGCTACACCTTC. The rearrangement uses TRBV19 and TRBJ1-2; 7 nucleotides line up with TRBD1. The CDR3 has 13 amino acids. CDR1 is LNHDA and CDR2 is SQIVND in the germline V gene (reference sequence). The trim removed 7 bases at V and 4 bases at J, leaving 6 bases unmatched.

The chain uses TRBV7-8 and TRBJ2-1; 15 bases align to TRBD2. Losses at the gene ends were 0 bases for V and 6 bases for J; bases not matched to a gene: 6. The CDR3 runs to 18 residues. Per the germline V gene, CDR1 is SGHVS and CDR2 is FQNEAQ. CDR3 DNA: TGTGCCAGCAGCTTAGCAGTAACGGGACTAGCGGGAGGCAATGAGCAGTTCTTC. It yields the protein CASSLAVTGLAGGNEQFF.

V is TRBV7-9 and J is TRBJ2-7, with TRBD2 matching over 10 bases. Germline V CDR1 and CDR2: SEHNR, FQNEAQ (reference sequence). The CDR3 runs to 16 residues. Germline trimming cut 5 bases from V and 2 bases from J; bases unmatched to any gene: 9. The CDR3 DNA is TGTGCCAGCAGCCCGAGGACTAGCGGATTAACCTACGAGCAGTACTTC. Translated, it gives CASSPRTSGLTYEQYF.

V gene TRBV18 combines with J gene TRBJ1-4, with D tentatively TRBD1 (6 bases). Germline assignment: CDR1 KGHSH and CDR2 LQKENI. The V and J ends lost 2 bases and 0 bases respectively, with 7 bases between them. This CDR3 region has 15 residues. Written as DNA, the CDR3 is TGTGCCAGCTCACCAGAGGGGGCAACTAATGAAAAACTGTTTTTT. It codes for CASSPEGATNEKLFF.

V and J are TRBV4-1 and TRBJ2-7; tentatively, D is TRBD2 (6 bases). Germline V CDR1 and CDR2: MGHRA, YSYEKL. The CDR3 covers 13 residues. V was pared by 5 bases and J by 2 bases, with 10 bases between. CDR3 nucleotides: TGCGCCAGCAGCGAAACGGGAGCCTACGAGCAGTACTTC. This codes for CASSETGAYEQYF.

This clonotype was observed a handful of times. This sequence joins TRBV3-1 and TRBJ1-5; D is possibly TRBD1 (6 bases). Germline CDR1 and CDR2: LGHDT and YNNKEL (reference sequence). This CDR3 is 17 amino acids long. Deletions cut 2 bases from V and 1 base from J, with 15 bases between. The CDR3 is CASSQSNRVASNQPQHF. The CDR3 bases are TGTGCCAGCAGCCAATCGAACAGGGTAGCGAGCAATCAGCCCCAGCATTTT.

The chain recombines TRBV15 with TRBJ1-1; D is undetermined. V lost 3 bases and J 1 base, leaving 15 bases between the germline ends. CDR1 is LNHNV, CDR2 YYDKDF, per germline (reference sequence). The CDR3 totals 16 residues. The CDR3 region is CATSSRPALWNTEAFF. Written as DNA, the CDR3 is TGTGCCACCAGCAGCAGACCGGCTCTTTGGAACACTGAAGCTTTCTTT.